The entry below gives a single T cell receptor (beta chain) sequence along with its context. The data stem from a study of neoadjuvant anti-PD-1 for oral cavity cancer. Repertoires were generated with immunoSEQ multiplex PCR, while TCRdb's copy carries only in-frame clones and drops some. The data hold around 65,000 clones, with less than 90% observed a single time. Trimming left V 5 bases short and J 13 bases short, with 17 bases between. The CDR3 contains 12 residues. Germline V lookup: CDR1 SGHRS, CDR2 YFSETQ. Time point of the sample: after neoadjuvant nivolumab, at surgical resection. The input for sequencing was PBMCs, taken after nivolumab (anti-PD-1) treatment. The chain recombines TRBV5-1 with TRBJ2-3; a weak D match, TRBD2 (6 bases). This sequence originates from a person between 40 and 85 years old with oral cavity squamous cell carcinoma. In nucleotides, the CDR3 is TGCGCCAGCAGGTATGGGGAGGCTCAGGAGTATTTT. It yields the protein CASRYGEAQEYF.